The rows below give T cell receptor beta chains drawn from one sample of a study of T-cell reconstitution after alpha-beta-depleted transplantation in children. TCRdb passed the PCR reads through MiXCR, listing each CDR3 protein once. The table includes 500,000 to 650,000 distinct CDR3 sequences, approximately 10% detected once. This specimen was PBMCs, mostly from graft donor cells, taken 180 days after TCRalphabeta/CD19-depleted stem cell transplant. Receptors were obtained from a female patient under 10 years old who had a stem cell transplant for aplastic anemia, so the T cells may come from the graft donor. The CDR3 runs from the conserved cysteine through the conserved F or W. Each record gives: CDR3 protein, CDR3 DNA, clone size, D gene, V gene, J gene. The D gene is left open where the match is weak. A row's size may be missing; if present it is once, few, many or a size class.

CDR3aa: CASSPRGAGDYEQYF
CDR3nt: TGTGCCAGCAGCCCTAGGGGAGCGGGAGACTACGAGCAGTACTTC
abundance: few
d_gene: TRBD2
v_gene: TRBV7-9
j_gene: TRBJ2-7

CDR3aa: CASSQSCGQDREETQYF
CDR3nt: TGCGCCAGCAGTCAATCGTGCGGACAGGACCGGGAAGAGACCCAGTACTTC
abundance: few
d_gene: TRBD1
v_gene: TRBV23-1
j_gene: TRBJ2-5

CDR3aa: CSVGGGRRGPETQYF
CDR3nt: TGCAGCGTTGGTGGGGGGAGGAGAGGGCCGGAGACCCAGTACTTC
abundance: NA
d_gene: NA
v_gene: TRBV29-1
j_gene: TRBJ2-5

CDR3aa: CACSPRGRALLTGTDTQYF
CDR3nt: TGTGCCTGCAGTCCCCGCGGGAGGGCCCTCTTAACGGGCACAGATACGCAGTATTTT
abundance: NA
d_gene: TRBD2
v_gene: TRBV2
j_gene: TRBJ2-3

CDR3aa: CASSLVRQSGTGELFF
CDR3nt: TGTGCCAGCAGCTTAGTACGGCAGTCCGGCACCGGGGAGCTGTTTTTT
abundance: NA
d_gene: NA
v_gene: TRBV7-2
j_gene: TRBJ2-2

CDR3aa: CASSQDQGLAPYNEQFF
CDR3nt: TGTGCCAGCAGCCAAGATCAGGGACTAGCGCCTTACAATGAGCAGTTCTTC
abundance: NA
d_gene: TRBD2
v_gene: TRBV14
j_gene: TRBJ2-1

CDR3aa: CASRKGSETQYF
CDR3nt: TGTGCCAGCAGGAAGGGATCGGAGACCCAGTACTTC
abundance: NA
d_gene: NA
v_gene: TRBV12-3/TRBV12-4
j_gene: TRBJ2-5

CDR3aa: CASSLRGLHQPQHF
CDR3nt: TGTGCCAGCAGTTTACGAGGTCTTCATCAGCCCCAGCATTTT
abundance: few
d_gene: NA
v_gene: TRBV12-3/TRBV12-4
j_gene: TRBJ1-5

CDR3aa: CASSLGFAGDEQYF
CDR3nt: TGTGCCAGCAGCTTAGGGTTCGCGGGAGACGAGCAGTACTTC
abundance: few
d_gene: TRBD2
v_gene: TRBV11-3
j_gene: TRBJ2-7

CDR3aa: CASSYSLGTNEKLFF
CDR3nt: TGTGCCAGCAGTTACTCGCTGGGGACTAATGAAAAACTGTTTTTT
abundance: few
d_gene: NA
v_gene: TRBV6-5
j_gene: TRBJ1-4

CDR3aa: CASSQESRFGANVLTF
CDR3nt: TGCGCCAGCAGCCAAGAGTCGAGGTTTGGGGCCAACGTCCTGACTTTC
abundance: NA
d_gene: NA
v_gene: TRBV4-3
j_gene: TRBJ2-6

CDR3aa: CSASDQVYNEQFF
CDR3nt: TGCAGTGCTAGCGACCAGGTTTACAATGAGCAGTTCTTC
abundance: many
d_gene: NA
v_gene: TRBV20-1
j_gene: TRBJ2-1

CDR3aa: CASSYEGRMAFF
CDR3nt: TGTGCCAGCAGTTACGAAGGCCGGATGGCTTTCTTT
abundance: NA
d_gene: NA
v_gene: TRBV6-2/TRBV6-3
j_gene: TRBJ1-1

CDR3aa: CASRMDSSFSNTEAFF
CDR3nt: TGTGCCAGCAGGATGGACAGTTCCTTTTCGAACACTGAAGCTTTCTTT
abundance: NA
d_gene: NA
v_gene: TRBV28
j_gene: TRBJ1-1

CDR3aa: CASSVGVQETQYF
CDR3nt: TGTGCCAGCAGTGTCGGAGTCCAAGAGACCCAGTACTTC
abundance: few
d_gene: NA
v_gene: TRBV2
j_gene: TRBJ2-5

CDR3aa: CASSQEGEQFF
CDR3nt: TGTGCCAGCAGCCAAGAAGGTGAGCAGTTCTTC
abundance: many
d_gene: NA
v_gene: TRBV7-2
j_gene: TRBJ2-1

CDR3aa: CASSPSGQPQHF
CDR3nt: TGTGCCAGCAGCCCTTCCGGTCAGCCCCAGCATTTT
abundance: NA
d_gene: NA
v_gene: TRBV11-2
j_gene: TRBJ1-5

CDR3aa: CASLTDTDTQYF
CDR3nt: TGTGCCAGTTTGACGGACACAGATACGCAGTATTTT
abundance: few
d_gene: NA
v_gene: TRBV19
j_gene: TRBJ2-3

CDR3aa: CASSQGGYNSPLHF
CDR3nt: TGTGCCAGCAGCCAAGGGGGTTATAATTCACCCCTCCACTTT
abundance: NA
d_gene: NA
v_gene: TRBV3-1
j_gene: TRBJ1-6

CDR3aa: CASSPPNNQPHHF
CDR3nt: TGTGCCAGTAGCCCTCCGAATAATCAGCCCCATCATTTT
abundance: NA
d_gene: NA
v_gene: TRBV19
j_gene: TRBJ1-5

CDR3aa: CSANPLGGKGTDTQYF
CDR3nt: TGCAGTGCTAACCCGCTGGGCGGGAAGGGCACAGATACGCAGTATTTT
abundance: few
d_gene: NA
v_gene: TRBV20-1
j_gene: TRBJ2-3

CDR3aa: CASSPRTGQPQHF
CDR3nt: TGTGCCAGCAGCCCAAGGACGGGGCAGCCCCAGCATTTT
abundance: NA
d_gene: NA
v_gene: TRBV7-2
j_gene: TRBJ1-5

CDR3aa: CASSLWTDPNQPQHF
CDR3nt: TGTGCCAGCAGCTTATGGACGGACCCCAATCAGCCCCAGCATTTT
abundance: NA
d_gene: NA
v_gene: TRBV11-2
j_gene: TRBJ1-5

CDR3aa: CASSPLDSYGYTF
CDR3nt: TGTGCCAGCTCACCATTGGACAGCTATGGCTACACCTTC
abundance: few
d_gene: NA
v_gene: TRBV18
j_gene: TRBJ1-2

CDR3aa: CASSRTSGSEQFF
CDR3nt: TGTGCCAGCAGTCGGACTAGCGGGAGTGAGCAGTTCTTC
abundance: many
d_gene: TRBD2
v_gene: TRBV12-3/TRBV12-4
j_gene: TRBJ2-1

CDR3aa: CASSQEGYRVSGANVLTF
CDR3nt: TGTGCCAGCAGCCAAGAAGGTTACAGGGTGTCTGGGGCCAACGTCCTGACTTTC
abundance: many
d_gene: NA
v_gene: TRBV4-2
j_gene: TRBJ2-6

CDR3aa: CASSLIGQGNTEAFF
CDR3nt: TGTGCCAGCTCACTAATCGGACAAGGGAACACTGAAGCTTTCTTT
abundance: NA
d_gene: NA
v_gene: TRBV18
j_gene: TRBJ1-1

CDR3aa: CASSQVGAGSGELFF
CDR3nt: TGCGCCAGCAGCCAAGTTGGAGCGGGTAGCGGGGAGCTGTTTTTT
abundance: NA
d_gene: NA
v_gene: TRBV4-3
j_gene: TRBJ2-2